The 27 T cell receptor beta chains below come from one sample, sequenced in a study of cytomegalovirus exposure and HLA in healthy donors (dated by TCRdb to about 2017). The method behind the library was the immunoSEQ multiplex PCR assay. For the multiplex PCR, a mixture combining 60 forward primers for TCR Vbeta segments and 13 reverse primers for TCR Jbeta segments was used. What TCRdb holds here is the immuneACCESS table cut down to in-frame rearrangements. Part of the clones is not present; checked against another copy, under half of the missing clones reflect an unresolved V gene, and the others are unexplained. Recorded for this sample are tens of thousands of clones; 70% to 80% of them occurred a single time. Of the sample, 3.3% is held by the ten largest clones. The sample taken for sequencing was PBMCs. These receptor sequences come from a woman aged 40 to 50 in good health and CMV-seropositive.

The CDR3 DNA reads as TGTGCCAGCAGCCCACAGGGGTTCGGAAACACCATATATTTT. It specifies CASSPQGFGNTIYF. This rearrangement joins TRBV2 to TRBJ1-3; 7 nucleotides match TRBD1. V was clipped by 6 bases and J by 4 bases; unmatched bases: 6. CDR3 size: 14 residues. Germline V CDR1 and CDR2: SNHLY, FYNNEI.

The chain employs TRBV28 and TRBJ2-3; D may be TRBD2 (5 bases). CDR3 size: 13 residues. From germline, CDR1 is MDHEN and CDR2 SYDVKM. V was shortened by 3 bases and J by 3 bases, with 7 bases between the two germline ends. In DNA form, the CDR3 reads TGTGCCAGCAGTTTCGAGGGAACAGATACGCAGTATTTT. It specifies CASSFEGTDTQYF.

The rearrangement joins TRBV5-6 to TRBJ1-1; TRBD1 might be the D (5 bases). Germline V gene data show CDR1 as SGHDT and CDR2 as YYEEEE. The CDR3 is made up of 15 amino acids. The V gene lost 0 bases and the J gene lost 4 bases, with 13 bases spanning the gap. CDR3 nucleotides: TGTGCCAGCAGCTTGGCGGTGACGGGGGGCACTGAAGCTTTCTTT. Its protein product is CASSLAVTGGTEAFF. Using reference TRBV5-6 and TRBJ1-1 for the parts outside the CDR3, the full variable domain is DAGVTQSPTHLIKTRGQQVTLRCSPKSGHDTVSWYQQALGQGPQFIFQYYEEEERQRGNFPDRFSGHQFPNYSSELNVNALLLGDSALYLCASSLAVTGGTEAFFGQGTRLTVV.

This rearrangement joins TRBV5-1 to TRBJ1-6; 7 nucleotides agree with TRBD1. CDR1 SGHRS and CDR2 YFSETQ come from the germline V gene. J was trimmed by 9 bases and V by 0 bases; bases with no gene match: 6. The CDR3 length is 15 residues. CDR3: CASSLGLDRSSPLHF. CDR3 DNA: TGCGCCAGCAGCTTGGGGTTGGACAGGAGTTCACCCCTCCACTTT.

The CDR3 bases are TGTGCCAGTAGTATGGGAAATCCGGGACAGGGAAGCGCAGATACGCAGTATTTT. Protein sequence: CASSMGNPGQGSADTQYF. The chain combines TRBV19 with TRBJ2-3, with TRBD1 identical over 9 bases. The trim removed 3 bases at V and 4 bases at J, leaving 14 bases unmatched. The CDR3 extends over 18 amino acids. The germline CDR1 and CDR2 sequences are LNHDA and SQIVND (reference sequence). Combining the CDR3 with reference TRBV19 and TRBJ2-3 gives the whole variable domain DGGITQSPKYLFRKEGQNVTLSCEQNLNHDAMYWYRQDPGQGLRLIYYSQIVNDFQKGDIAEGYSVSREKKESFPLTVTSAQKNPTAFYLCASSMGNPGQGSADTQYFGPGTRLTVL.

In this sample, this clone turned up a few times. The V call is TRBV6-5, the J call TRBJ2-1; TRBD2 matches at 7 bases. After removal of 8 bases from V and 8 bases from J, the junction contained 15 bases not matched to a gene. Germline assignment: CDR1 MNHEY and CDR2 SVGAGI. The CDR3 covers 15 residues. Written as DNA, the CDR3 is TGTGCCAGCGCTAAGGAGTGGGGAGGGGACGATGAGCAGTTCTTC. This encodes CASAKEWGGDDEQFF.

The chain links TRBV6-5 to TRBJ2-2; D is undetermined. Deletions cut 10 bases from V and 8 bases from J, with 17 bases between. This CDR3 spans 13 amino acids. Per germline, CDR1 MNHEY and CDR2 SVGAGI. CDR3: CATLLLVEGELFF. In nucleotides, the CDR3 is TGTGCCACCTTACTTCTGGTAGAGGGGGAGCTGTTTTTT.

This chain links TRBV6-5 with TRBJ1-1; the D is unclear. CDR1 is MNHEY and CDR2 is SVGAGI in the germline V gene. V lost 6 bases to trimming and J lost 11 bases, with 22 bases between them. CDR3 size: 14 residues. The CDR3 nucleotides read TGTGCCAGCAGGTCGACATTTCGCTCTTCGGCCGCTTTCTTT. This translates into CASRSTFRSSAAFF.

The CDR3 bases are TGTGCCGGGGAGGACAGGGCGATCAATCAGCCCCAGCATTTT. This translates into CAGEDRAINQPQHF. The V gene is TRBV7-9, the J gene TRBJ1-5; TRBD1 matches at 8 bases. Germline V gives CDR1 SEHNR, CDR2 FQNEAQ (reference sequence). The CDR3 has 14 residues. V lost 11 bases, J lost 3 bases, and 9 bases stayed unmatched.

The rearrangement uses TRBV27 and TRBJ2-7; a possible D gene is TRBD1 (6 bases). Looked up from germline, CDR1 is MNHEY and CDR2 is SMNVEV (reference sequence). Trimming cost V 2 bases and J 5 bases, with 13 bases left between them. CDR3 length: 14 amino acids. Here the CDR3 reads CASSLEGRGNEQYF. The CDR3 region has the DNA TGTGCCAGCAGTTTAGAAGGCAGGGGAAACGAGCAGTACTTC.

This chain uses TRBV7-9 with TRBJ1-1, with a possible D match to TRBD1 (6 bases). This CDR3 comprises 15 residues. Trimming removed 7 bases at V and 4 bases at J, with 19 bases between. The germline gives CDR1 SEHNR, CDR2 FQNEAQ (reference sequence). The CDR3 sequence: CASIGGRGRVTEAFF. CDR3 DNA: TGTGCCAGCATAGGTGGCAGGGGAAGGGTCACTGAAGCTTTCTTT.

The CDR3 reads CSVVGGGAFAYEQYF. Here the CDR3 DNA reads TGCAGCGTTGTGGGTGGTGGGGCATTTGCCTACGAGCAGTACTTC. J is TRBJ2-5 and V is TRBV29-1; D is perhaps TRBD1 (5 bases). The better agreement between TRBJ2-7 and the DNA end casts doubt on the J call. The CDR3 sequence is 15 residues long. Per the germline V gene, CDR1 is SQVTM and CDR2 is ANQGSEA.

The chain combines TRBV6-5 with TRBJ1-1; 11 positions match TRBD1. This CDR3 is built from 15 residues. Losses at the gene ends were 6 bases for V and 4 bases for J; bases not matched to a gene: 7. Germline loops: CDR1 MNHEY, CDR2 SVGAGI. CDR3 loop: CASSRGQGAGTEAFF. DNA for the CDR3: TGTGCCAGCAGCCGCGGACAGGGGGCAGGCACTGAAGCTTTCTTT.

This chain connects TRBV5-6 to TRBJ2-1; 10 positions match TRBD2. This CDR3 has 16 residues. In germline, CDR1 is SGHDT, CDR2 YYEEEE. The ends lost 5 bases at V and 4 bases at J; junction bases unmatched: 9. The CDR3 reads CASRFLSGGVYNEQFF. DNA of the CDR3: TGTGCCAGCAGATTTTTGAGCGGGGGGGTATACAATGAGCAGTTCTTC. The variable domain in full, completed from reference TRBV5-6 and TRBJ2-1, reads DAGVTQSPTHLIKTRGQQVTLRCSPKSGHDTVSWYQQALGQGPQFIFQYYEEEERQRGNFPDRFSGHQFPNYSSELNVNALLLGDSALYLCASRFLSGGVYNEQFFGPGTRLTVL.

The CDR3 DNA is TGTGCCAGCAGCTTCCAGACTAGCGGGGCCTCCTACGAGCAGTACTTC. Residues: CASSFQTSGASYEQYF. This rearrangement joins TRBV5-5 to TRBJ2-7; 11 positions match TRBD2. V lost 2 bases to trimming and J lost 0 bases; unmatched junction nucleotides: 4. Germline V gives CDR1 SGHKS, CDR2 YYEKEE (reference sequence). The CDR3 has 16 residues.

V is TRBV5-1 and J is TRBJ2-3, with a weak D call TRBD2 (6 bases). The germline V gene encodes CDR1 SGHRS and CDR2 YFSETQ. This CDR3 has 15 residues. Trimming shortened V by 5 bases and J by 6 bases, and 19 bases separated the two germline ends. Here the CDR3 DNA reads TGCGCCAGCAGTTGGAGGGCTTCGTCGGTGGATACGCAGTATTTT. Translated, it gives CASSWRASSVDTQYF. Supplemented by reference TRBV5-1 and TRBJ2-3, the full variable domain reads KAGVTQTPRYLIKTRGQQVTLSCSPISGHRSVSWYQQTPGQGLQFLFEYFSETQRNKGNFPGRFSGRQFSNSRSEMNVSTLELGDSALYLCASSWRASSVDTQYFGPGTRLTVL.

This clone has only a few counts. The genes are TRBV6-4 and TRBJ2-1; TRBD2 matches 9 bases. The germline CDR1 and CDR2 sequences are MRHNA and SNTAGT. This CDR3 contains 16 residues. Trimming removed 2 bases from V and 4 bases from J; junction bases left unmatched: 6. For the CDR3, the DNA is TGTGCCAGCAGTGACGAGGCTAGCGGGGTATACAATGAGCAGTTCTTC. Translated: CASSDEASGVYNEQFF.

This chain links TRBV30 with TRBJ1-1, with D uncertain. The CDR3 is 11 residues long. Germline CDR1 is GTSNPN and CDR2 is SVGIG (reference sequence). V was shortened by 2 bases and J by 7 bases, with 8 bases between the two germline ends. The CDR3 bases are TGTGCCTGGAGTCAGGCCGTTGAAGCTTTCTTT. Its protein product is CAWSQAVEAFF.

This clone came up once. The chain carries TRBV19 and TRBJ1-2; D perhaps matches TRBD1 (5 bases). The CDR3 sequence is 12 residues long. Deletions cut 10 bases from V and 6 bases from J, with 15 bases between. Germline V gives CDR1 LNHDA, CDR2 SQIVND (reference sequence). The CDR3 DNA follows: TGTGCCACCAGTCTAGGGGTGGATGGCTACACCTTC. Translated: CATSLGVDGYTF.

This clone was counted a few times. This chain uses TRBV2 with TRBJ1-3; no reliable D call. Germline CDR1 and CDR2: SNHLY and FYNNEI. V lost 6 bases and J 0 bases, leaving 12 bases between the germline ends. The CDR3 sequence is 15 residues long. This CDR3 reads CASRGGPNSGNTIYF. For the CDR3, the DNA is TGTGCCAGCAGGGGCGGGCCTAACTCTGGAAACACCATATATTTT.

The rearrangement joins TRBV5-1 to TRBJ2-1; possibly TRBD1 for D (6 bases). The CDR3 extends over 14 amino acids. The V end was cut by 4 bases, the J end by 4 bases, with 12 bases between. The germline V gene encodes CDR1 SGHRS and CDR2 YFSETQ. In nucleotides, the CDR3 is TGCGCCAGCAGCCTCACAGGGAGTTACAATGAGCAGTTCTTC. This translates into CASSLTGSYNEQFF. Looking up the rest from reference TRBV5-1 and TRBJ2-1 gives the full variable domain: KAGVTQTPRYLIKTRGQQVTLSCSPISGHRSVSWYQQTPGQGLQFLFEYFSETQRNKGNFPGRFSGRQFSNSRSEMNVSTLELGDSALYLCASSLTGSYNEQFFGPGTRLTVL.

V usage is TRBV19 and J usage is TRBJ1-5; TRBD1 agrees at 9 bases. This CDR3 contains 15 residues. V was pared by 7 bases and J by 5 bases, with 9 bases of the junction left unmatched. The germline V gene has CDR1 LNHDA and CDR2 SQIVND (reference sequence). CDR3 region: CASNTGTGPYQPQHF. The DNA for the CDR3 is TGTGCCAGTAATACCGGGACAGGGCCCTATCAGCCCCAGCATTTT.

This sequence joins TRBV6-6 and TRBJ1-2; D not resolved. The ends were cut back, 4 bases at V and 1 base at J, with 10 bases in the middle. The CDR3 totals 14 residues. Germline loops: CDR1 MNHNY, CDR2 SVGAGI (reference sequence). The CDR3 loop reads CASSSLTSNYGYTF. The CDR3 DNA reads TGTGCCAGCAGTTCCTTGACAAGTAACTATGGCTACACCTTC.

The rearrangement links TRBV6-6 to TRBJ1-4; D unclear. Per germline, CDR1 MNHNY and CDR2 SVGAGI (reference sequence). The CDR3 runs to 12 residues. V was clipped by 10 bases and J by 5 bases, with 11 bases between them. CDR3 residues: CATKSTNEKLFF. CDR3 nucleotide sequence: TGTGCCACTAAGAGTACCAATGAAAAACTGTTTTTT.

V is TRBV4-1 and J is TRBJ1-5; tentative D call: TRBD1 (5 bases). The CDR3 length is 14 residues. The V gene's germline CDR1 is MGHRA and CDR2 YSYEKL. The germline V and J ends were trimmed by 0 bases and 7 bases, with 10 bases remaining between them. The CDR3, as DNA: TGCGCCAGCAGCCAAGAACAGGAGGGCCAGCCCCAGCATTTT. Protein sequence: CASSQEQEGQPQHF.

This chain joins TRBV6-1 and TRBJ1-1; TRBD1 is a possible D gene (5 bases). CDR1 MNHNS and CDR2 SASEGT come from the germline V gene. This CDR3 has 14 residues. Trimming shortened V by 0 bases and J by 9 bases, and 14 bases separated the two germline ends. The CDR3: CASSEAGGNIQAFF. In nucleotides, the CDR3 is TGTGCCAGCAGTGAAGCGGGGGGGAACATTCAAGCTTTCTTT.

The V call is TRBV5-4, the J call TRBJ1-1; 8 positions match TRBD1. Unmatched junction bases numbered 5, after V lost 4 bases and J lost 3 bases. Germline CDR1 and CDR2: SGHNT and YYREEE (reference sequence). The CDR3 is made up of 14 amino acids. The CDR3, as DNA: TGTGCCAGCAGCGTGACAGGGGAGGACACTGAAGCTTTCTTT. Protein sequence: CASSVTGEDTEAFF. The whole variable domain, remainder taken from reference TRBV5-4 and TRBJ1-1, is ETGVTQSPTHLIKTRGQQVTLRCSSQSGHNTVSWYQQALGQGPQFIFQYYREEENGRGNFPPRFSGLQFPNYSSELNVNALELDDSALYLCASSVTGEDTEAFFGQGTRLTVV.